The 24 T cell receptor beta chains below were found in one sample sequenced in a study of cytomegalovirus exposure and HLA in healthy donors. In the PCR, 60 Vbeta and 13 Jbeta primers were used. Assay: immunoSEQ multiplex PCR; the TCRdb copy retains only in-frame clones and omits some. Of 95,000 or so clones in the sample, about 73% are singletons; the top ten hold over 13%. The sequenced material came from PBMCs. The source of these receptors is a woman aged 45-59 years in good health and CMV-seropositive.

This clone was detected once. The gene calls are TRBV9 and TRBJ2-3; TRBD1 might be the D (6 bases). Germline-derived CDR1 and CDR2 are SGDLS and YYNGEE. Trimming took 0 bases from V and 4 from J, leaving 15 bases between them. The CDR3 is made up of 16 amino acids. As DNA, the CDR3 is TGTGCCAGCAGCGTAGAGCCAGGGGTCTCATCAGATACGCAGTATTTT. Its translation: CASSVEPGVSSDTQYF. Full variable domain (rest looked up from reference TRBV9 and TRBJ2-3): DSGVTQTPKHLITATGQRVTLRCSPRSGDLSVYWYQQSLDQGLQFLIQYYNGEERAKGNILERFSAQQFPDLHSELNLSSLELGDSALYFCASSVEPGVSSDTQYFGPGTRLTVL.

The genes are TRBV5-1 and TRBJ1-6; 9 nucleotides match TRBD1. Germline V lookup: CDR1 SGHRS, CDR2 YFSETQ. V shed 4 bases and J 5 bases; nucleotides not matched to a gene: 4. CDR3 size: 15 residues. CDR3 nucleotide sequence: TGCGCCAGCAGCCTCGGGACAGGGAATAATTCACCCCTCCACTTT. Protein: CASSLGTGNNSPLHF.

The chain is built from TRBV12-5 and TRBJ2-2; 7 bases map to TRBD1. Trimming took 2 bases from V and 7 from J; bases not matched to a gene: 1. This CDR3 is 13 amino acids long. Germline loops: CDR1 LGHNT, CDR2 FRNRAP. CDR3 bases: TGTGCTAGTGGTTTGCCAGGGGGCGGGGAGCTGTTTTTT. Residues: CASGLPGGGELFF.

This clone turned up a few times. The V call is TRBV5-1, the J call TRBJ2-4; no clear D. The length of the CDR3 is 15 residues. CDR1 and CDR2 (germline): SGHRS, YFSETQ. V was cut by 4 bases and J by 0 bases, with 11 bases left in between. CDR3 amino acids: CASSPTNLAKNIQYF. The DNA of the CDR3 is TGCGCCAGCAGCCCTACCAATTTAGCCAAAAACATTCAGTACTTC.

This chain uses TRBV2 with TRBJ1-4; D gene unclear. CDR3 length equals 13 residues. Germline V gene data show CDR1 as SNHLY and CDR2 as FYNNEI. V was pared by 6 bases and J by 8 bases, with 13 bases between. The CDR3 DNA sequence: TGTGCCAGCAGGGACCCCGGAGGAGAAAAACTGTTTTTT. Its translation: CASRDPGGEKLFF.

This clone has only a few counts. This sequence joins TRBV9 and TRBJ2-1; 12 nucleotides agree with TRBD1. The CDR3 spans 17 residues. From germline, CDR1 is SGDLS and CDR2 YYNGEE. V lost 0 bases to trimming and J lost 2 bases; unmatched junction nucleotides: 3. CDR3 DNA sequence: TGTGCCAGCAGCGTAGGTGGGACAGGGGGCGCCTACAATGAGCAGTTCTTC. Protein product: CASSVGGTGGAYNEQFF.

The chain is built from TRBV28 and TRBJ2-4; TRBD1 might be the D (6 bases). Per the germline V gene, CDR1 is MDHEN and CDR2 is SYDVKM. The CDR3 has 16 residues. Trimming removed 6 bases at V and 0 bases at J, with 15 bases between. The CDR3 loop is CASRTTQGIAKNIQYF. CDR3 in DNA: TGTGCCAGCAGGACGACGCAGGGGATAGCCAAAAACATTCAGTACTTC.

The gene calls are TRBV7-9 and TRBJ2-2, with a tentative D call TRBD2 (6 bases). This CDR3 is 15 amino acids long. The ends were cut back, 4 bases at V and 3 bases at J, with 12 bases in the middle. CDR1 is SEHNR, CDR2 FQNEAQ, per germline (reference sequence). CDR3 nucleotide sequence: TGTGCCAGCAGCTCTTACCGGAGGGACACCGGGGAGCTGTTTTTT. It translates to CASSSYRRDTGELFF.

V and J are TRBV7-9 and TRBJ2-5; 7 positions agree with TRBD1. Germline CDR1 reads SEHNR; CDR2 reads FQNEAQ (reference sequence). V shed 8 bases and J 5 bases; nucleotides not matched to a gene: 8. This CDR3 contains 13 residues. CDR3 protein: CASVMTGMETQYF. For the CDR3, the DNA is TGTGCCAGCGTTATGACAGGGATGGAGACCCAGTACTTC.

In its sample, this clone was seen a few times. The V gene is TRBV2, the J gene TRBJ2-3; TRBD2 aligns across 8 bases. Germline trimming cut 6 bases from V and 4 bases from J; bases unmatched to any gene: 6. CDR1 and CDR2 from the germline V gene are SNHLY and FYNNEI. The CDR3 loop spans 14 amino acids. CDR3 residues: CASSTGGDADTQYF. The CDR3 coding sequence is TGTGCCAGCAGCACCGGGGGGGACGCAGATACGCAGTATTTT.

This chain links TRBV1 with TRBJ2-2; the D call TRBD1 from the table was never checked on the DNA. TRBV1 is a pseudogene segment. The CDR3 consists of 21 residues. CDR3 amino acids: CTSSHQFGFPRDRGNTGELFF. CDR3 in DNA: TGCACCAGCAGCCATCAATTCGGGTTCCCTAGGGACAGGGGGAACACCGGGGAGCTGTTTTTT.

The V call is TRBV2, the J call TRBJ1-4, with D perhaps matching TRBD1 (6 bases). Deletions cut 6 bases from V and 6 bases from J, with 17 bases between. Germline loops: CDR1 SNHLY, CDR2 FYNNEI. This CDR3 is built from 15 residues. For the CDR3, the DNA is TGTGCCAGCAGGGGAAAGGGGGATAGGGATGAAAAACTGTTTTTT. Translated: CASRGKGDRDEKLFF. Supplemented by reference TRBV2 and TRBJ1-4, the full variable domain reads EPEVTQTPSHQVTQMGQEVILRCVPISNHLYFYWYRQILGQKVEFLVSFYNNEISEKSEIFDDQFSVERPDGSNFTLKIRSTKLEDSAMYFCASRGKGDRDEKLFFGSGTQLSVL.

The chain couples TRBV11-2 to TRBJ2-1; TRBD2 might be the D (6 bases). The V end lost 2 bases, the J end lost 1 base, and 15 bases lay between the germline ends. Germline CDR1 is SGHAT and CDR2 is FQNNGV. CDR3 length: 17 residues. In nucleotides, the CDR3 is TGTGCCAGCAGCTTATTTCGCGGGACCAATTCCTACAATGAGCAGTTCTTC. Protein sequence: CASSLFRGTNSYNEQFF. The complete variable domain, with remaining parts taken from reference TRBV11-2 and TRBJ2-1, reads EAGVAQSPRYKIIEKRQSVAFWCNPISGHATLYWYQQILGQGPKLLIQFQNNGVVDDSQLPKDRFSAERLKGVDSTLKIQPAKLEDSAVYLCASSLFRGTNSYNEQFFGPGTRLTVL.

The V gene is TRBV7-8, the J gene TRBJ2-1; 12 nucleotides agree with TRBD2. Germline CDR1 reads SGHVS; CDR2 reads FQNEAQ. The CDR3 loop spans 16 amino acids. The junction had 3 bases not matched to a gene; V was cut back by 2 bases and J by 4 bases. CDR3 loop: CASSLWTSGIYNEQFF. CDR3 nucleotides: TGTGCCAGCAGCTTATGGACTAGCGGGATATACAATGAGCAGTTCTTC. The complete variable domain, with remaining parts taken from reference TRBV7-8 and TRBJ2-1, reads GAGVSQSPRYKVAKRGQDVALRCDPISGHVSLFWYQQALGQGPEFLTYFQNEAQLDKSGLPSDRFFAERPEGSVSTLKIQRTQQEDSAVYLCASSLWTSGIYNEQFFGPGTRLTVL.

DNA for the CDR3: TGTGCCAGCAGCTTTACAGGGGGTGACACTGAAGCTTTCTTT. This translates into CASSFTGGDTEAFF. The chain combines TRBV7-3 with TRBJ1-1, with 8 bases identical to TRBD1. The CDR3 is made up of 14 amino acids. CDR1 is SGHTA, CDR2 FQGTGA, per germline. Unmatched junction bases numbered 3, after V lost 3 bases and J lost 3 bases.

The V call is TRBV9, the J call TRBJ1-2; D might be TRBD1 (6 bases). This CDR3 has 15 amino acids. Germline V lookup: CDR1 SGDLS, CDR2 YYNGEE. The V end was cut by 0 bases, the J end by 5 bases, with 14 bases between. The CDR3 nucleotides are TGTGCCAGCAGCGTAGCAGTGACAGGTCTTTATGGCTACACCTTC. Translating it yields CASSVAVTGLYGYTF.

The CDR3 sequence is CASSQALGQASDTQYF. For the CDR3, the DNA is TGTGCCAGCAGCCAAGCCCTCGGACAGGCATCGGATACGCAGTATTTT. The V call is TRBV14, the J call TRBJ2-3; 7 bases map to TRBD1. Germline V gene sequence: CDR1 SGHDN, CDR2 FVKESK. Unmatched junction bases numbered 10, after V lost 1 base and J lost 6 bases. This CDR3 contains 16 residues.

The J gene is TRBJ1-1, the V gene TRBV28; the D gene is possibly TRBD1 (5 bases). The CDR3 covers 13 residues. Germline lookup yields CDR1 MDHEN and CDR2 SYDVKM. V lost 6 bases and J lost 6, with 14 bases in between. The CDR3 here is CASSWGGLPEAFF. The CDR3 DNA reads as TGTGCCAGCAGCTGGGGCGGATTACCTGAAGCTTTCTTT. The full variable domain, rest sourced from reference TRBV28 and TRBJ1-1, is DVKVTQSSRYLVKRTGEKVFLECVQDMDHENMFWYRQDPGLGLRLIYFSYDVKMKEKGDIPEGYSVSREKKERFSLILESASTNQTSMYLCASSWGGLPEAFFGQGTRLTVV.

The chain joins TRBV5-8 to TRBJ1-1; a weak D match, TRBD1 (6 bases). CDR3 length: 13 amino acids. Germline CDR1 SGHTS, CDR2 YDEGEE. V dropped 6 bases and J dropped 5 bases, with 14 bases sitting between them. The CDR3 sequence is CASNLGGRTEAFF. The DNA of the CDR3 is TGTGCCAGCAACCTCGGGGGGCGGACTGAAGCTTTCTTT.

This clone turned up a few times. This sequence joins TRBV28 and TRBJ1-6, with 9 bases aligning to TRBD1. There are 14 residues in the CDR3. Trimming took 6 bases from V and 8 from J; bases not matched to a gene: 5. Germline V lookup: CDR1 MDHEN, CDR2 SYDVKM. Written as DNA, the CDR3 is TGTGCCAGCAGGACCGGGACAGGGTATTCACCCCTCCACTTT. Its translation is CASRTGTGYSPLHF.

V gene TRBV28 combines with J gene TRBJ2-7, with D perhaps matching TRBD2 (5 bases). The germline V gene encodes CDR1 MDHEN and CDR2 SYDVKM. The CDR3 sequence is 15 residues long. Trimming removed 7 bases at V and 2 bases at J, with 18 bases between. CDR3 loop: CASTGRDARTYEQYF. The CDR3 region has the DNA TGTGCCAGCACCGGCCGGGATGCTCGGACCTACGAGCAGTACTTC.

The V call is TRBV18, the J call TRBJ1-1, with TRBD1 matching 7 bases. The trim removed 5 bases at V and 1 base at J, leaving 7 bases unmatched. CDR3 size: 15 residues. The germline V gene encodes CDR1 KGHSH and CDR2 LQKENI. CDR3 sequence (DNA): TGTGCCAGCTCATATGGACAGGTTGAGAACACTGAAGCTTTCTTT. Translating it yields CASSYGQVENTEAFF.

Only a few counts were recorded for this clone. The V and J genes are TRBV28 and TRBJ1-2; 8 nucleotides line up with TRBD1. CDR1 and CDR2 (germline): MDHEN, SYDVKM. CDR3 size: 15 residues. Germline trimming cut 1 base from V and 8 bases from J; bases unmatched to any gene: 9. The CDR3 region is CASSLSRDRRRGYTF. CDR3 sequence (DNA): TGTGCCAGCAGTTTATCGAGGGACAGGAGGCGCGGCTACACCTTC.

The chain uses TRBV19 and TRBJ2-7, with a weak D call TRBD2 (7 bases). V lost 7 bases and J 1 base, leaving 11 bases between the germline ends. Germline CDR1 LNHDA, CDR2 SQIVND (reference sequence). The CDR3 has 13 residues. The chain's CDR3 is CASTGEGSYEQYF. CDR3 DNA: TGTGCCAGTACAGGGGAGGGTTCCTACGAGCAGTACTTC.